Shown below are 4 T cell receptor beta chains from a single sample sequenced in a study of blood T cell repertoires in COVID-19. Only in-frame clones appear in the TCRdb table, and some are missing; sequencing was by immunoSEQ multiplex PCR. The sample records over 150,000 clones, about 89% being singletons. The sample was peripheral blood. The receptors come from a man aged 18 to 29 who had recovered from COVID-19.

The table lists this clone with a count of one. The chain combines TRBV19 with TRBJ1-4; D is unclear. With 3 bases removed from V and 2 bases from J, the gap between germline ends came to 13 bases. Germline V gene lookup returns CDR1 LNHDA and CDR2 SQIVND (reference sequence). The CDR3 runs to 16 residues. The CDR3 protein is CASSMDSVVTNEKLFF. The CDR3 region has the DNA TGTGCCAGTAGTATGGACTCCGTGGTTACTAATGAAAAACTGTTTTTT.

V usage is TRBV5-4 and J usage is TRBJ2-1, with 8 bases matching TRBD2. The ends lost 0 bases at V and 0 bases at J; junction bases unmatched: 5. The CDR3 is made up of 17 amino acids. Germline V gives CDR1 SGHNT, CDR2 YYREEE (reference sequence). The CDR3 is CASSLESSGSSYNEQFF. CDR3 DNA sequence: TGTGCCAGCAGCTTGGAATCCAGCGGGAGCTCCTACAATGAGCAGTTCTTC.

CDR3 protein: CASTSSTESYEQYF. The CDR3, as DNA: TGTGCCAGTACTTCCTCGACAGAGTCCTACGAGCAGTACTTC. The V and J genes are TRBV19 and TRBJ2-7, with D possibly TRBD1 on 5 matching bases. The germline V gene has CDR1 LNHDA and CDR2 SQIVND (reference sequence). CDR3 size: 14 residues. V was shortened by 7 bases and J by 1 base, with 14 bases between the two germline ends.

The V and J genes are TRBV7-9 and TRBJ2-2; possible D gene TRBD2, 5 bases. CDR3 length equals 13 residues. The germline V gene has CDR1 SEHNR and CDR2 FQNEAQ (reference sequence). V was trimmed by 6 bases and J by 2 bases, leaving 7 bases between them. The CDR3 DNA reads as TGTGCCAGCAGGGCTAGCAACACCGGGGAGCTGTTTTTT. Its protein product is CASRASNTGELFF.